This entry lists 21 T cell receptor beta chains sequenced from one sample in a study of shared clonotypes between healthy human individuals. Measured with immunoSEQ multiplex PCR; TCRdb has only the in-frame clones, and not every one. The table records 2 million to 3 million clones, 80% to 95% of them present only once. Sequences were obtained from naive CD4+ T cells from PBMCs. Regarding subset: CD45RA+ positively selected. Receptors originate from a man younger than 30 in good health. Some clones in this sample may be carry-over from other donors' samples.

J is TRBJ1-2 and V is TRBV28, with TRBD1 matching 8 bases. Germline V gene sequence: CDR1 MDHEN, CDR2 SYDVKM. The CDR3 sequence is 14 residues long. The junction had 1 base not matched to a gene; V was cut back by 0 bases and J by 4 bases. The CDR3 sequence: CASSLWGQAYGYTF. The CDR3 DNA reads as TGTGCCAGCAGTTTATGGGGACAGGCCTATGGCTACACCTTC.

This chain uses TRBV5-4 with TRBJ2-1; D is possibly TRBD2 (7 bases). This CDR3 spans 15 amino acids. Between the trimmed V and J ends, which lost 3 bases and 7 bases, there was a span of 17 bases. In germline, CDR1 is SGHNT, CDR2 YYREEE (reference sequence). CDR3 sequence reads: CASSSPRGGGNEQFF. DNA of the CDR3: TGTGCCAGCAGCTCCCCACGGGGAGGGGGTAATGAGCAGTTCTTC.

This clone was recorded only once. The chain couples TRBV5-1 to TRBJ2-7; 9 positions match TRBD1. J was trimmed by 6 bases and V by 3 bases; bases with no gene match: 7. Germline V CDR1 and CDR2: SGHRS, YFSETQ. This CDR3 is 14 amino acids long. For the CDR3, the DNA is TGCGCCAGCAGCTCGGGCGAGACAGGGGGCGAGCAGTACTTC. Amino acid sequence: CASSSGETGGEQYF.

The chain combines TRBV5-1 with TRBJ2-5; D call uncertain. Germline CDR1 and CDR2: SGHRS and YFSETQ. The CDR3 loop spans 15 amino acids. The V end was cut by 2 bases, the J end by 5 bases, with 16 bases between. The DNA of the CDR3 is TGCGCCAGCAGCTTTCAAACCGGGTCCTTGGAGACCCAGTACTTC. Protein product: CASSFQTGSLETQYF.

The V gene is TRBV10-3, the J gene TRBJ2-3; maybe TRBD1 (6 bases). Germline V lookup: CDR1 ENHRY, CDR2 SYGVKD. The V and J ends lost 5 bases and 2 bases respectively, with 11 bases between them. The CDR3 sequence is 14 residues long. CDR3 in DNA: TGTGCCATCAGTCCGGGACATCCCACAGATACGCAGTATTTT. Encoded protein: CAISPGHPTDTQYF.

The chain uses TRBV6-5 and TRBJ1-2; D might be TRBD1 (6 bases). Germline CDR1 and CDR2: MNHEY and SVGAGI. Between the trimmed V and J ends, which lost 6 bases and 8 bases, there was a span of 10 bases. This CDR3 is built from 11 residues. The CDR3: CASSPGAGYTF. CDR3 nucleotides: TGTGCCAGCAGCCCGGGGGCGGGCTACACCTTC.

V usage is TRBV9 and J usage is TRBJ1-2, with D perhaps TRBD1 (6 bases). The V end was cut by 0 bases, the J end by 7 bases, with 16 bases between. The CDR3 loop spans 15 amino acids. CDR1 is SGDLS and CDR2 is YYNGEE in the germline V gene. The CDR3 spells CASSVDGKGGAGYTF. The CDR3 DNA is TGTGCCAGCAGCGTAGATGGCAAAGGGGGAGCTGGCTACACCTTC.

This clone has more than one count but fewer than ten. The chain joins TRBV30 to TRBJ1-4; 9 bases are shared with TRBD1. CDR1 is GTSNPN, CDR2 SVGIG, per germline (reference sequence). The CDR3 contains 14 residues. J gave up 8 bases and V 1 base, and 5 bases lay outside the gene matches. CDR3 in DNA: TGTGCCTGGAGTGCTGACAGGGGGAACGAAAAACTGTTTTTT. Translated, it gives CAWSADRGNEKLFF.

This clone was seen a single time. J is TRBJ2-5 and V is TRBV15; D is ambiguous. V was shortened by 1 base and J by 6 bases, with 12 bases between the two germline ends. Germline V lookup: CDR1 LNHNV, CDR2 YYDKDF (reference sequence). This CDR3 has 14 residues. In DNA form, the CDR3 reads TGTGCCACCAGCAGAGGTCTAGAACGACAGACCCAGTACTTC. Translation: CATSRGLERQTQYF.

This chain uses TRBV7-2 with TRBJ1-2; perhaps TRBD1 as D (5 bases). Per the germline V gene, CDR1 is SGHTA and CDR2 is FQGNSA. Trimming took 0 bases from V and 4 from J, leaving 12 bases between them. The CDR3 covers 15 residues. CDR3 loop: CASSLAGIGGYGYTF. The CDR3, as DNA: TGTGCCAGCAGCTTAGCTGGCATCGGGGGCTATGGCTACACCTTC.

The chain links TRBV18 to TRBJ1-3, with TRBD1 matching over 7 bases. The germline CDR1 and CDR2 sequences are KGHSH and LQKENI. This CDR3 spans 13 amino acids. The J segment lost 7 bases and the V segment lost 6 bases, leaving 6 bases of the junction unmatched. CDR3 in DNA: TGTGCCAGCTCTTCAGACAGGGTGAACACCATATATTTT. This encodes CASSSDRVNTIYF.

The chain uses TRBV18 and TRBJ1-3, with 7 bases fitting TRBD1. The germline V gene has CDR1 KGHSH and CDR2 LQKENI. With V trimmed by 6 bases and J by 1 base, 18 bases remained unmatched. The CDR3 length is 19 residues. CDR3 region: CASSLGAPGTVGSGNTIYF. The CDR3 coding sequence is TGTGCCAGCTCGCTCGGTGCCCCCGGGACAGTCGGGTCTGGAAACACCATATATTTT.

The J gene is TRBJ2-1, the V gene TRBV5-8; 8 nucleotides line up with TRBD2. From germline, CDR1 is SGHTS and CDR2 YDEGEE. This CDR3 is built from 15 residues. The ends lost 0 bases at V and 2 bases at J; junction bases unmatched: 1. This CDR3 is CASSLGLATYNEQFF. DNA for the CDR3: TGTGCCAGCAGCTTGGGACTAGCGACCTACAATGAGCAGTTCTTC.

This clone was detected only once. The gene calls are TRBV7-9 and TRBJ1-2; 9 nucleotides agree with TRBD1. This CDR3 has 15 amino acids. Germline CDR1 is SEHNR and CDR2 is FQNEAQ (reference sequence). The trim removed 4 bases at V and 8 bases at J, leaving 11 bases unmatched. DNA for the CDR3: TGTGCCAGCAGCTCCGACGGAACAGGGGGCCAGGGCTACACCTTC. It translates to CASSSDGTGGQGYTF. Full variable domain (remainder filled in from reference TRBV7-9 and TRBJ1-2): DTGVSQNPRHKITKRGQNVTFRCDPISEHNRLYWYRQTLGQGPEFLTYFQNEAQLEKSRLLSDRFSAERPKGSFSTLEIQRTEQGDSAMYLCASSSDGTGGQGYTFGSGTRLTVV.

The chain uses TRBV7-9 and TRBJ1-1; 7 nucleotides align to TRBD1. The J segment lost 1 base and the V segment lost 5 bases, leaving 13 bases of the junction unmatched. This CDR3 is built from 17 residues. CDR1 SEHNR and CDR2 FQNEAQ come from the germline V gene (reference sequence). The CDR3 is CASSQGMHRGRNTEAFF. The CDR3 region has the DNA TGTGCCAGCAGCCAAGGGATGCACAGGGGAAGGAACACTGAAGCTTTCTTT.

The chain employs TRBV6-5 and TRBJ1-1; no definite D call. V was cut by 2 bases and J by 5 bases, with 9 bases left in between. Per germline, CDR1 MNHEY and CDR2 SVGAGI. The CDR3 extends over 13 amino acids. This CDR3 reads CASSYTEQTEAFF. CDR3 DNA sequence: TGTGCCAGCAGTTACACGGAACAGACTGAAGCTTTCTTT.

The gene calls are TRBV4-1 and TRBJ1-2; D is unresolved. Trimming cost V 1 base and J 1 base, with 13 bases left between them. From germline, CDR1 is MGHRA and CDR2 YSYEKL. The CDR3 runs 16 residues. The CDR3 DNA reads TGCGCCAGCAGCCAAGCCATCCGCACTTTTAACTATGGCTACACCTTC. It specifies CASSQAIRTFNYGYTF.

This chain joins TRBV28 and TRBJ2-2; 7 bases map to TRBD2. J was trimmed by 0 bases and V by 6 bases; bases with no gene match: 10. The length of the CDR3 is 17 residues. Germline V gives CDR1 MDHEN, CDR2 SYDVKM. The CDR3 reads CASRSGEGSPNTGELFF. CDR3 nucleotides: TGTGCCAGCAGATCTGGGGAGGGCAGCCCGAACACCGGGGAGCTGTTTTTT.

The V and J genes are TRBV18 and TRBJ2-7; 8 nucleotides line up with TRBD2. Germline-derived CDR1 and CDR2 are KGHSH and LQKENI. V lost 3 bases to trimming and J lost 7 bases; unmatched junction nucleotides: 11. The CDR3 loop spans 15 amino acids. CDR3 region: CASSPGQAGVVEQYF. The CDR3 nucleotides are TGTGCCAGCTCACCGGGCCAAGCGGGGGTAGTAGAGCAGTACTTC.

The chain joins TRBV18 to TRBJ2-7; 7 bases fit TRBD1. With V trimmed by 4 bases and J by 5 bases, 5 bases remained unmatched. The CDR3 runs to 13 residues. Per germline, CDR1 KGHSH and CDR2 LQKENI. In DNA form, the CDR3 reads TGTGCCAGCTCACTGGGACAGAAGGACGAGCAGTACTTC. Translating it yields CASSLGQKDEQYF. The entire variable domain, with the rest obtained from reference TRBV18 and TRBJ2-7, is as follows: NAGVMQNPRHLVRRRGQEARLRCSPMKGHSHVYWYRQLPEEGLKFMVYLQKENIIDESGMPKERFSAEFPKEGPSILRIQQVVRGDSAAYFCASSLGQKDEQYFGPGTRLTVT.

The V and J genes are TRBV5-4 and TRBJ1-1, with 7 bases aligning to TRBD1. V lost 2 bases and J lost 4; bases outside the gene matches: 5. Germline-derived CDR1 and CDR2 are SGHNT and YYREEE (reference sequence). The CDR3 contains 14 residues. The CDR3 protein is CASSFVQGGTEAFF. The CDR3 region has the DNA TGTGCCAGCAGCTTTGTCCAGGGGGGCACTGAAGCTTTCTTT.